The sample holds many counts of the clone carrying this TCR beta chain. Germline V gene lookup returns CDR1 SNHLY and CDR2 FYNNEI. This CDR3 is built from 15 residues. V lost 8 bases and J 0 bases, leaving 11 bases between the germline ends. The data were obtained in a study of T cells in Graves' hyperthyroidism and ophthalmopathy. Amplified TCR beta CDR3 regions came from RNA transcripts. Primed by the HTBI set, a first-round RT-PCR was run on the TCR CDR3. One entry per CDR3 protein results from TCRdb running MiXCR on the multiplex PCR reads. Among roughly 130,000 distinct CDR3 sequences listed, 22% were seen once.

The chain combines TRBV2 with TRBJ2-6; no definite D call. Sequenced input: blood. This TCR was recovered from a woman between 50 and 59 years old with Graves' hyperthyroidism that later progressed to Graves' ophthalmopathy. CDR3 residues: CASPGRLSGANVLTF. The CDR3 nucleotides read TGTGCCAGCCCTGGACGACTCTCTGGGGCCAACGTCCTGACTTTC. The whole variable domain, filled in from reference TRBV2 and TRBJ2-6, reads EPEVTQTPSHQVTQMGQEVILRCVPISNHLYFYWYRQILGQKVEFLVSFYNNEISEKSEIFDDQFSVERPDGSNFTLKIRSTKLEDSAMYFCASPGRLSGANVLTFGAGSRLTVL.